The 17 T cell receptor beta chains below come from one sample, sequenced in a study of monozygotic twins with inflammatory bowel disease. TCRdb reprocessed the 5' RACE reads, keeping one entry per CDR3 protein, no DNA. This sample's table has 150,000 to 200,000 distinct CDR3 sequences. Sequencing used blood. The receptors originated from a human donor with ulcerative colitis or Crohn's disease, or a healthy co-twin of an affected twin (not recorded which).

CDR3 amino acids: CASSSTSGALTDTQYF. The chain uses TRBV18 and TRBJ2-3; TCRdb's D gene call, TRBD2, goes unchecked for lack of DNA. This CDR3 has 16 amino acids. Per germline, CDR1 KGHSH and CDR2 LQKENI.

CDR3 sequence reads: CASSSPQREGSYNEQFF. The chain employs TRBV9 and TRBJ2-1; TCRdb indicates TRBD2, and absent DNA this call remains unverified. The CDR3 has 17 amino acids. Germline values: CDR1 SGDLS, CDR2 YYNGEE.

This chain links TRBV19 with TRBJ2-5. The CDR3 runs to 12 residues. Germline lookup yields CDR1 LNHDA and CDR2 SQIVND (reference sequence). CDR3 sequence reads: CASSRTQETQYF.

This chain joins TRBV5-4 and TRBJ2-1; TCRdb outputs TRBD2, but without DNA this stays unchecked. The germline CDR1 and CDR2 sequences are SGHNT and YYREEE (reference sequence). The length of the CDR3 is 14 residues. The CDR3 reads CASSLGGRHNEQFF.

The chain links TRBV15 to TRBJ2-3. Germline V gene sequence: CDR1 LNHNV, CDR2 YYDKDF (reference sequence). The CDR3 has 14 amino acids. The CDR3 sequence: CATSREEDTDTQYF. Full variable domain (rest looked up from reference TRBV15 and TRBJ2-3): DAMVIQNPRYQVTQFGKPVTLSCSQTLNHNVMYWYQQKSSQAPKLLFHYYDKDFNNEADTPDNFQSRRPNTSFCFLDIRSPGLGDTAMYLCATSREEDTDTQYFGPGTRLTVL.

The chain combines TRBV2 with TRBJ2-1; absent DNA, TCRdb's TRBD2 call cannot be checked. The CDR3 is made up of 13 amino acids. Looked up from germline, CDR1 is SNHLY and CDR2 is FYNNEI. Here the CDR3 reads CASGLGRNNEQFF.

The V gene is TRBV3-1, the J gene TRBJ1-3; TCRdb proposes TRBD1, but this gene call is untestable without DNA. Germline V lookup: CDR1 LGHDT, CDR2 YNNKEL (reference sequence). This CDR3 has 16 residues. This CDR3 is CASSFGGRVPGNTIYF.

The gene calls are TRBV5-1 and TRBJ2-1; there is no DNA to check the TCRdb D call of TRBD2. The length of the CDR3 is 17 residues. Germline CDR1 reads SGHRS; CDR2 reads YFSETQ. The CDR3 protein is CASTQGSPSGFYNEQFF.

V gene TRBV5-1 combines with J gene TRBJ2-7. Germline CDR1 and CDR2: SGHRS and YFSETQ. The CDR3 runs to 15 residues. Here the CDR3 reads CASSLGPGDLYEQYF.

The rearrangement links TRBV20-1 to TRBJ2-7; the TRBD1 assignment by TCRdb is unverifiable without DNA. Germline values: CDR1 DFQATT, CDR2 SNEGSKA (reference sequence). The CDR3 length is 11 residues. The CDR3 here is CSAGGDGEQYF.

V usage is TRBV20-1 and J usage is TRBJ2-3; TCRdb's D call, TRBD2, is unchecked because there is no DNA. Per the germline V gene, CDR1 is DFQATT and CDR2 is SNEGSKA (reference sequence). This CDR3 has 12 amino acids. CDR3: CSCSSGTDTQYF.

CDR3: CSARSIDRLYGYTF. The rearrangement links TRBV20-1 to TRBJ1-2; no DNA is available, so the TRBD1 call from TCRdb remains unchecked. Per germline, CDR1 DFQATT and CDR2 SNEGSKA (reference sequence). CDR3 length: 14 residues.

The chain is built from TRBV5-1 and TRBJ1-1; checking the TCRdb D call of TRBD1 is not possible without DNA. Germline V lookup: CDR1 SGHRS, CDR2 YFSETQ. The CDR3 contains 14 residues. The CDR3 loop is CASSLGLGGTEAFF. The full variable domain, with the rest looked up from reference TRBV5-1 and TRBJ1-1, is KAGVTQTPRYLIKTRGQQVTLSCSPISGHRSVSWYQQTPGQGLQFLFEYFSETQRNKGNFPGRFSGRQFSNSRSEMNVSTLELGDSALYLCASSLGLGGTEAFFGQGTRLTVV.

The chain carries TRBV4-3 and TRBJ2-5. Germline CDR1 and CDR2: LGHNA and YSLEER. The length of the CDR3 is 15 residues. The CDR3 region is CASSQVHRAQETQYF.

The V and J genes are TRBV9 and TRBJ2-7. Germline V gives CDR1 SGDLS, CDR2 YYNGEE. The CDR3 extends over 13 amino acids. This chain's CDR3 is CASSVASTSEQYF.

The gene calls are TRBV5-1 and TRBJ2-1; TCRdb calls TRBD2, which cannot be checked without DNA. CDR1 SGHRS and CDR2 YFSETQ come from the germline V gene. The CDR3 is 17 residues long. CDR3 in amino acids: CASSFLAVTSSYNEQFF.

The genes are TRBV5-1 and TRBJ2-2; TCRdb calls TRBD1, which cannot be checked without DNA. Germline assignment: CDR1 SGHRS and CDR2 YFSETQ. This CDR3 is 15 amino acids long. The CDR3 reads CASSLGYRDTGELFF. The variable domain in full, with the rest retrieved from reference TRBV5-1 and TRBJ2-2, is KAGVTQTPRYLIKTRGQQVTLSCSPISGHRSVSWYQQTPGQGLQFLFEYFSETQRNKGNFPGRFSGRQFSNSRSEMNVSTLELGDSALYLCASSLGYRDTGELFFGEGSRLTVL.